The 11 T cell receptor beta chains presented below share a single source sample, sequenced in a study of patients and donors after allogeneic stem cell transplantation. One entry per CDR3 protein, called by TCRdb with MiXCR from the RT-PCR reads. Found here are 200,000 to 250,000 distinct CDR3 sequences, roughly 13% of them singletons; the top ten hold about 9.9%. The sample consisted of blood, either unsorted or a sorted T cell fraction (not recorded which). The receptors were sampled from a human donor who was either an allogeneic HSCT recipient or a stem cell or donor lymphocyte infusion donor (not recorded which). It is not recorded whose cells these are; they may come from a transplant donor.

This clonotype has at least ten counts. The rearrangement links TRBV29-1 to TRBJ2-1; TRBD2 matches 7 bases. J lost 7 bases, V lost 4 bases, and 13 bases had no gene match. The germline CDR1 and CDR2 sequences are SQVTM and ANQGSEA. The CDR3 has 15 amino acids. Written as DNA, the CDR3 is TGCAGCGTTGCCCGCGGGGTGCGGGGAGGGAATGAGCAGTTCTTC. Amino acid sequence: CSVARGVRGGNEQFF.

This clonotype came up a few times. CDR3 in DNA: TGTGCCAGCAGCGCCCAAGCCCTAGCGGGGATACGCACCGGGGAGCTGTTTTTT. It yields the protein CASSAQALAGIRTGELFF. The chain combines TRBV9 with TRBJ2-2, with TRBD2 identical over 9 bases. With 3 bases clipped from V and 4 bases from J, the junction kept 13 bases outside the gene matches. CDR1 and CDR2 (germline): SGDLS, YYNGEE. The CDR3 is made up of 18 amino acids.

This clonotype was seen a handful of times. The V gene is TRBV18, the J gene TRBJ1-1, with a tentative D call TRBD1 (6 bases). V gave up 6 bases and J gave up 0 bases, with 20 bases separating them. Germline V gene sequence: CDR1 KGHSH, CDR2 LQKENI. The CDR3 totals 17 residues. The CDR3 spells CASSSTGPVNMNTEAFF. The CDR3 DNA reads as TGTGCCAGCTCCTCAACAGGGCCGGTCAACATGAACACTGAAGCTTTCTTT.

This clonotype showed up many times. The gene calls are TRBV6-6 and TRBJ2-2; D is uncertain. The CDR3 loop spans 12 amino acids. Germline assignment: CDR1 MNHNY and CDR2 SVGAGI (reference sequence). V dropped 8 bases and J dropped 8 bases, with 12 bases sitting between them. The CDR3 is CASGKGPGELFF. As DNA, the CDR3 is TGTGCCAGCGGGAAGGGCCCTGGGGAGCTGTTTTTT.

This clonotype was detected a few times. The chain combines TRBV20-1 with TRBJ2-2, with D tentatively TRBD1 or TRBD2 (5 bases each). The V end lost 4 bases, the J end lost 0 bases, and 18 bases lay between the germline ends. Germline V lookup: CDR1 DFQATT, CDR2 SNEGSKA (reference sequence). This CDR3 contains 17 residues. CDR3 sequence: CSANPWGGGPNTGELFF. CDR3 coding DNA: TGCAGTGCTAACCCTTGGGGCGGCGGGCCGAACACCGGGGAGCTGTTTTTT.

This clonotype was counted between two and nine times. V and J are TRBV7-2 and TRBJ2-7; tentatively, D is TRBD1 or TRBD2 (7 bases each). The length of the CDR3 is 14 residues. V dropped 5 bases and J dropped 4 bases, with 15 bases sitting between them. Germline V gene sequence: CDR1 SGHTA, CDR2 FQGNSA. The CDR3 here is CASSPRRGGYEQYF. The CDR3 DNA is TGTGCCAGCAGCCCCCGCAGGGGGGGGTACGAGCAGTACTTC.

This clonotype appeared a few times. This rearrangement joins TRBV9 to TRBJ2-2, with D hard to call. The CDR3 sequence is 15 residues long. Trimming pared 0 bases from V and 4 bases from J, leaving 10 bases between. CDR1 is SGDLS, CDR2 YYNGEE, per germline. CDR3 coding DNA: TGTGCCAGCAGCGTAGTCCAATCGACCACCGGGGAGCTGTTTTTT. Its protein is CASSVVQSTTGELFF.

The gene calls are TRBV7-2 and TRBJ2-1, with 10 bases fitting TRBD2. CDR1 is SGHTA and CDR2 is FQGNSA in the germline V gene. The V segment lost 4 bases and the J segment 12 bases; nucleotides outside the gene matches: 6. The CDR3 loop spans 13 amino acids. The CDR3: CASSSSGGAGQFF. DNA of the CDR3: TGTGCCAGCAGCTCCAGCGGGGGGGCCGGGCAGTTCTTC.

This clonotype was recorded a few times. The J gene is TRBJ2-1, the V gene TRBV3-1; D is perhaps TRBD2 (5 bases). The CDR3 sequence is 15 residues long. Trimming shortened V by 0 bases and J by 6 bases, and 12 bases separated the two germline ends. Per the germline V gene, CDR1 is LGHDT and CDR2 is YNNKEL (reference sequence). The CDR3 loop is CASSQEFLASNEQFF. CDR3 coding DNA: TGTGCCAGCAGCCAAGAATTCTTAGCGAGCAATGAGCAGTTCTTC.

The chain is built from TRBV20-1 and TRBJ2-3; weak D call: TRBD2 (5 bases). CDR3 length equals 13 residues. The V end was cut by 1 base, the J end by 14 bases, with 19 bases between. CDR1 is DFQATT, CDR2 SNEGSKA, per germline (reference sequence). The CDR3 loop is CSARVAAEKRSYF. The CDR3 region has the DNA TGCAGTGCTAGAGTTGCGGCTGAGAAGCGGTCGTATTTT.

This clonotype was counted a few times. The J gene is TRBJ1-5, the V gene TRBV3-1; D unresolved. The CDR3 covers 12 residues. CDR1 LGHDT and CDR2 YNNKEL come from the germline V gene (reference sequence). V was pared by 4 bases and J by 9 bases, with 10 bases between. CDR3 nucleotide sequence: TGTGCCAGCAGCCCCATGATCGGGCCCCAGCATTTT. Translated, it gives CASSPMIGPQHF.